These 27 T cell receptor beta chains share one sample of origin, sequenced in a study of T cells in Graves' hyperthyroidism and ophthalmopathy. RNA transcripts provided the source from which TCR beta CDR3 regions were amplified. A first-round RT-PCR of the TCR CDR3 used the HTBI primer set. TCRdb fed the multiplex PCR reads into MiXCR, producing one record per CDR3 protein. The repertoire has 500,000 to 650,000 distinct CDR3 sequences, about 45% of them found once; the top ten carry approximately 44%. The source material was peripheral blood or thyroid tissue (not recorded which). These TCRs come from an adult woman with Graves' disease, either hyperthyroidism or ophthalmopathy (not recorded which).

This clonotype was detected a few times. The chain links TRBV7-9 to TRBJ1-1; 7 bases line up with TRBD1. V shed 5 bases and J 5 bases; nucleotides not matched to a gene: 5. CDR3 length: 13 amino acids. The germline gives CDR1 SEHNR, CDR2 FQNEAQ (reference sequence). The CDR3: CASSPRGRTEAFF. The CDR3 DNA reads as TGTGCCAGCAGCCCGAGGGGGCGGACTGAAGCTTTCTTT.

The rearrangement links TRBV20-1 to TRBJ2-5, with a tentative D call TRBD1 (6 bases). This CDR3 comprises 12 residues. CDR1 and CDR2 from the germline V gene are DFQATT and SNEGSKA (reference sequence). Between the trimmed V and J ends, which lost 2 bases and 5 bases, there was a span of 9 bases. As DNA, the CDR3 is TGCAGTGCTAGATGGGGGCTCGAGACCCAGTACTTC. The encoded protein is CSARWGLETQYF.

In its sample, this clonotype was seen many times. The J gene is TRBJ2-2, the V gene TRBV12-3 or TRBV12-4; 7 bases agree with TRBD1. CDR3 length: 14 residues. The V segment lost 5 bases and the J segment 3 bases; nucleotides outside the gene matches: 3. The CDR3 DNA sequence: TGTGCCAGCAGTAGACAGGGTCACACCGGGGAGCTGTTTTTT. Residues: CASSRQGHTGELFF.

This clonotype was recorded once. The chain is built from TRBV7-8 and TRBJ2-7, with a weak D call TRBD1 (6 bases). The germline CDR1 and CDR2 sequences are SGHVS and FQNEAQ. The CDR3 covers 14 residues. Trimming pared 5 bases from V and 2 bases from J, leaving 13 bases between. The CDR3 nucleotides read TGTGCCAGCAGCCCAGAGGACAGACCCTACGAGCAGTACTTC. As protein: CASSPEDRPYEQYF.

A note on this clonotype: This CDR3 is missing its conserved last phenylalanine or tryptophan, likely due to a read error. Because the CDR3's place on the DNA is in doubt, the DNA is left out and the CDR3 is given as listed by TCRdb. The chain links TRBV7-3 to TRBJ2-6; TRBD1 is the table's D call and was not checked against the DNA. The CDR3 extends over 9 residues, inclusive of both ends. CDR1 and CDR2 from the germline V gene are SGHTA and FQGTGA. CDR3: CASSLMGGP.

The V call is TRBV10-3, the J call TRBJ2-6; 7 nucleotides align to TRBD1. With V trimmed by 3 bases and J by 2 bases, 4 bases remained unmatched. The germline CDR1 and CDR2 sequences are ENHRY and SYGVKD. The CDR3 has 16 amino acids. The CDR3 region has the DNA TGTGCCATCAGTGACGAGACAGGGCCTGGGGCCAACGTCCTGACTTTC. It codes for CAISDETGPGANVLTF.

The chain recombines TRBV6-1 with TRBJ2-7, with 8 positions matching TRBD2. CDR1 MNHNS and CDR2 SASEGT come from the germline V gene. The CDR3 totals 14 residues. V was clipped by 0 bases and J by 3 bases; unmatched bases: 1. CDR3 loop: CASSEASGIYEQYF. In nucleotides, the CDR3 is TGTGCCAGCAGTGAAGCTAGCGGGATCTACGAGCAGTACTTC.

This chain uses TRBV5-5 with TRBJ2-7; D unclear. The ends were cut back, 4 bases at V and 9 bases at J, with 14 bases in the middle. CDR3 length: 12 amino acids. Germline-derived CDR1 and CDR2 are SGHKS and YYEKEE (reference sequence). The CDR3 is CASSPVGTAQYF. In DNA form, the CDR3 reads TGTGCCAGCAGCCCAGTGGGTACGGCGCAGTACTTC. The full variable domain, rest sourced from reference TRBV5-5 and TRBJ2-7, is DAGVTQSPTHLIKTRGQQVTLRCSPISGHKSVSWYQQVLGQGPQFIFQYYEKEERGRGNFPDRFSARQFPNYSSELNVNALLLGDSALYLCASSPVGTAQYFGPGTRLTVT.

This rearrangement joins TRBV5-4 to TRBJ2-7; the match to TRBD2 covers 15 bases. Looked up from germline, CDR1 is SGHNT and CDR2 is YYREEE (reference sequence). Unmatched junction bases numbered 8, after V lost 0 bases and J lost 7 bases. The CDR3 has 17 residues. This chain's CDR3 is CASSLGTSGRVSREQYF. The CDR3 region has the DNA TGTGCCAGCAGCTTGGGGACTAGCGGGAGGGTGTCTCGGGAGCAGTACTTC.

This clonotype was picked up many times. The chain couples TRBV20-1 to TRBJ2-2, with 8 bases matching TRBD1. J lost 3 bases, V lost 6 bases, and 3 bases had no gene match. The CDR3 runs 13 residues. The germline gives CDR1 DFQATT, CDR2 SNEGSKA (reference sequence). CDR3 sequence (DNA): TGCAGTGCCCCGACAGGGGACACCGGGGAGCTGTTTTTT. It is translated as CSAPTGDTGELFF.

This clonotype was seen just once. The chain employs TRBV20-1 and TRBJ1-1; possibly TRBD1 for D (6 bases). The CDR3 contains 13 residues. The V gene's germline CDR1 is DFQATT and CDR2 SNEGSKA (reference sequence). The ends were cut back, 1 base at V and 2 bases at J, with 8 bases in the middle. CDR3 sequence (DNA): TGCAGTGCTAGAGCAGGGGTCAACACTGAAGCTTTCTTT. Protein product: CSARAGVNTEAFF.

V and J are TRBV9 and TRBJ2-7; 7 nucleotides align to TRBD2. Losses at the gene ends were 3 bases for V and 3 bases for J; bases not matched to a gene: 9. The CDR3 totals 15 residues. Germline CDR1 reads SGDLS; CDR2 reads YYNGEE. CDR3 in amino acids: CASSASGLDFYEQYF. CDR3 sequence (DNA): TGTGCCAGCAGCGCGAGCGGACTAGACTTCTACGAGCAGTACTTC.

Only a few counts were recorded for this clonotype. The chain joins TRBV7-8 to TRBJ2-5, with D tentatively TRBD1 (5 bases). Germline V CDR1 and CDR2: SGHVS, FQNEAQ. The V and J ends lost 1 base and 7 bases respectively, with 16 bases between them. The CDR3 runs 15 residues. CDR3 nucleotides: TGTGCCAGCAGCTTAGGGTTGCAGGCTAGGGGGACCCAGTACTTC. Translating it yields CASSLGLQARGTQYF.

The chain couples TRBV5-1 to TRBJ1-2; TRBD1 agrees at 9 bases. The V segment lost 4 bases and the J segment 7 bases; nucleotides outside the gene matches: 11. The CDR3 runs 15 residues. Germline lookup yields CDR1 SGHRS and CDR2 YFSETQ. CDR3 coding DNA: TGCGCCAGCAGCCCTCAACCAACAGGGGGCATTGGCTACACCTTC. This sequence encodes CASSPQPTGGIGYTF.

The V and J genes are TRBV12-3 or TRBV12-4 and TRBJ1-4, with unresolved D. Trimming shortened V by 4 bases and J by 7 bases, and 19 bases separated the two germline ends. There are 16 residues in the CDR3. CDR3 amino acids: CASSSWTAGRFEKLFF. The CDR3 DNA reads TGTGCCAGCAGTTCATGGACCGCTGGTCGGTTTGAAAAACTGTTTTTT.

This clonotype has a count of ten or more. V is TRBV29-1 and J is TRBJ2-7, with D possibly matching TRBD1 (5 bases). V was trimmed by 0 bases and J by 9 bases, leaving 15 bases between them. The CDR3 sequence is 13 residues long. Germline CDR1 and CDR2: SQVTM and ANQGSEA. The CDR3: CSVEDQFGAVQYF. The CDR3 DNA is TGCAGCGTTGAAGATCAGTTTGGGGCAGTGCAGTACTTC.

The rearrangement uses TRBV10-2 and TRBJ2-7; D uncertain. V lost 0 bases and J lost 3, with 6 bases in between. The germline V gene has CDR1 WSHSY and CDR2 SAAADI. This CDR3 contains 13 residues. The CDR3 here is CASSESTYYEQYF. The DNA for the CDR3 is TGCGCCAGCAGTGAGTCCACTTACTACGAGCAGTACTTC.

This clonotype was seen only a few times. The chain couples TRBV7-3 to TRBJ1-2, with D maybe TRBD1 (6 bases). Germline V gene sequence: CDR1 SGHTA, CDR2 FQGTGA. Trimming took 3 bases from V and 8 from J, leaving 10 bases between them. The CDR3 runs 12 residues. Here the CDR3 DNA reads TGTGCCAGCAGCTTGAAAGGGGGAGGCTACACCTTC. Amino acids: CASSLKGGGYTF.

This chain connects TRBV30 to TRBJ1-5, with D possibly matching TRBD1 (6 bases). Looked up from germline, CDR1 is GTSNPN and CDR2 is SVGIG (reference sequence). V shed 0 bases and J shed 2 bases, with 11 bases lying between them. CDR3 length equals 15 residues. CDR3 amino acids: CAWSVMGAGNQPQHF. CDR3 coding DNA: TGTGCCTGGAGTGTAATGGGGGCTGGCAATCAGCCCCAGCATTTT.

This chain links TRBV29-1 with TRBJ1-1; 8 bases match TRBD1. The CDR3 totals 12 residues. V gave up 4 bases and J gave up 6 bases; unmatched junction bases: 4. Germline V gene lookup returns CDR1 SQVTM and CDR2 ANQGSEA. The CDR3 DNA reads as TGCAGCGTTGTGTCAGGGGGCCCTGAAGCTTTCTTT. Translated: CSVVSGGPEAFF.

The J gene is TRBJ1-2, the V gene TRBV7-9; 9 bases agree with TRBD1. Germline V gene lookup returns CDR1 SEHNR and CDR2 FQNEAQ (reference sequence). The junction had 7 bases not matched to a gene; V was cut back by 4 bases and J by 7 bases. The CDR3 is made up of 14 amino acids. The CDR3 nucleotides are TGTGCCAGCAGCTACTCTGGGACAGGGATTGGCTACACCTTC. This gives the protein CASSYSGTGIGYTF.

With regard to this clonotype: One junction end does not reproduce the germline sequence, and a read error may be involved. The genes are TRBV10-3 and TRBJ2-7; D gene unclear. The CDR3 is 16 amino acids. CDR1 is ENHRY, CDR2 SYGVKD, per germline. This CDR3 reads CAISETTRAPGYERYF. As DNA, the CDR3 is TGTGCCATCAGTGAGACGACAAGGGCACCTGGTTACGAGCGGTACTTC.

The chain has TRBV12-3 or TRBV12-4 and TRBJ2-5; D possibly corresponds to TRBD1 (6 bases). This CDR3 contains 15 residues. Deletions cut 5 bases from V and 5 bases from J, with 18 bases between. CDR3 bases: TGTGCCAGCAGTCCGACAGGCCGGTCAGGGGAGACCCAGTACTTC. As protein: CASSPTGRSGETQYF.

This clonotype was recorded at least ten times. J is TRBJ2-5 and V is TRBV6-5; 12 nucleotides align to TRBD1. Germline V gene data show CDR1 as MNHEY and CDR2 as SVGAGI. The CDR3 runs 15 residues. The V segment lost 6 bases and the J segment 8 bases; nucleotides outside the gene matches: 10. The chain's CDR3 is CASSPPRGTGGTQYF. The CDR3 DNA is TGTGCCAGCAGCCCCCCCCGCGGGACAGGGGGCACCCAGTACTTC.

This sequence joins TRBV14 and TRBJ1-4, with unresolved D. CDR1 is SGHDN, CDR2 FVKESK, per germline. The CDR3 is 14 amino acids. Trimming removed 9 bases at V and 0 bases at J, with 11 bases between. The CDR3 DNA sequence: TGTGCCAGTGCCCGGGATACAACTAATGAAAAACTGTTTTTT. This codes for CASARDTTNEKLFF.

The chain uses TRBV7-9 and TRBJ1-3, with 7 bases that match TRBD1. The CDR3 extends over 16 amino acids. The ends lost 3 bases at V and 0 bases at J; junction bases unmatched: 5. CDR1 SEHNR and CDR2 FQNEAQ come from the germline V gene (reference sequence). CDR3 coding DNA: TGTGCCAGCAGCTTTAGCGACAGGGTCTCTGGAAACACCATATATTTT. Translation: CASSFSDRVSGNTIYF.

This clonotype was counted ten times or more. The V gene is TRBV14, the J gene TRBJ1-3, with no clear D. Looked up from germline, CDR1 is SGHDN and CDR2 is FVKESK. V gave up 5 bases and J gave up 1 base, with 6 bases separating them. CDR3 length: 13 residues. DNA for the CDR3: TGTGCCAGCAGCGTAATGTCTGGAAACACCATATATTTT. Amino acid sequence: CASSVMSGNTIYF.